These 25 T cell receptor beta chains came from one sample sequenced in a study of cytomegalovirus exposure and HLA in healthy donors. 60 Vbeta and 13 Jbeta primers were used in PCR. Only in-frame clones appear in the TCRdb table, and some are missing; sequencing was by immunoSEQ multiplex PCR. The sample records 80,000 to 100,000 clones, around 75% being singletons. Sequencing was done on a sample of PBMCs. These receptor sequences come from a man in his late teens or twenties in good health and CMV-seropositive.

V gene TRBV6-5 combines with J gene TRBJ2-3; 8 bases map to TRBD2. The CDR3 covers 15 residues. J lost 0 bases, V lost 5 bases, and 4 bases had no gene match. The germline gives CDR1 MNHEY, CDR2 SVGAGI. CDR3 DNA: TGTGCCAGCAGTATTAGCGGGGCCAGCACAGATACGCAGTATTTT. It specifies CASSISGASTDTQYF.

This sequence joins TRBV5-4 and TRBJ1-6, with D unclear. The CDR3 loop spans 13 amino acids. Trimming stripped 6 bases from V and 11 bases from J, with 15 bases between. Germline values: CDR1 SGHNT, CDR2 YYREEE (reference sequence). DNA for the CDR3: TGTGCCAGCAAACAGAGCCTGATCGCACCCCTCCACTTT. Residues: CASKQSLIAPLHF.

This clone has only a few counts. V and J are TRBV5-6 and TRBJ1-3; 9 bases agree with TRBD1. The trim removed 3 bases at V and 3 bases at J, leaving 7 bases unmatched. Germline V gene lookup returns CDR1 SGHDT and CDR2 YYEEEE. The CDR3 is 16 amino acids. The CDR3 region has the DNA TGTGCCAGCAGCTCTGACAGGGGGAGAATTGGAAACACCATATATTTT. As protein: CASSSDRGRIGNTIYF.

The rearrangement uses TRBV13 and TRBJ2-7, with D perhaps matching TRBD1 (5 bases). V lost 5 bases to trimming and J lost 0 bases, with 8 bases between them. In germline, CDR1 is PRHDT, CDR2 FYEKMQ (reference sequence). The CDR3 is made up of 13 amino acids. The CDR3 DNA follows: TGTGCCAGCAGCCAGGGCCCCTCCTACGAGCAGTACTTC. The encoded protein is CASSQGPSYEQYF.

J is TRBJ2-7 and V is TRBV5-1; D not resolved. The germline gives CDR1 SGHRS, CDR2 YFSETQ. The CDR3 is 13 residues long. V gave up 1 base and J gave up 6 bases, with 11 bases separating them. The CDR3 DNA follows: TGCGCCAGCAGCTTGCAGTTTCCCAGCGAGCAGTACTTC. This encodes CASSLQFPSEQYF.

This chain connects TRBV27 to TRBJ2-7, with 7 bases aligning to TRBD2. V was pared by 6 bases and J by 5 bases, with 4 bases of the junction left unmatched. The germline V gene encodes CDR1 MNHEY and CDR2 SMNVEV (reference sequence). This CDR3 spans 12 amino acids. The CDR3 here is CASRRGVHEQYF. CDR3 coding DNA: TGTGCCAGCAGACGGGGGGTACACGAGCAGTACTTC.

The chain recombines TRBV7-9 with TRBJ1-3, with 7 bases matching TRBD1. Germline V lookup: CDR1 SEHNR, CDR2 FQNEAQ (reference sequence). Trimming took 5 bases from V and 0 from J; bases not matched to a gene: 4. The CDR3 sequence is 15 residues long. The CDR3 reads CASSTGQDSGNTIYF. The CDR3 DNA sequence: TGTGCCAGCAGCACAGGACAGGACTCTGGAAACACCATATATTTT.

The chain combines TRBV30 with TRBJ1-4, with D uncertain. The CDR3 length is 12 residues. Germline V gene lookup returns CDR1 GTSNPN and CDR2 SVGIG (reference sequence). V lost 0 bases and J lost 8, with 7 bases in between. Here the CDR3 reads CAWSVSPEKLFF. The CDR3 region has the DNA TGTGCCTGGAGTGTATCTCCCGAAAAACTGTTTTTT.

This sequence joins TRBV28 and TRBJ2-2; 10 bases agree with TRBD1. Looked up from germline, CDR1 is MDHEN and CDR2 is SYDVKM. This CDR3 is 17 amino acids long. Trimming took 9 bases from V and 5 from J; bases not matched to a gene: 15. The CDR3 reads CASIRTRDRGGTGELFF. Written as DNA, the CDR3 is TGTGCCAGTATAAGAACCCGGGACAGGGGTGGGACCGGGGAGCTGTTTTTT.

The V gene is TRBV28, the J gene TRBJ1-5, with D possibly matching TRBD1 (5 bases). Germline values: CDR1 MDHEN, CDR2 SYDVKM. CDR3 length: 14 amino acids. V was trimmed by 4 bases and J by 5 bases, leaving 12 bases between them. CDR3 in amino acids: CASSWGRAYQPQHF. The CDR3 nucleotides are TGTGCCAGCAGTTGGGGCCGGGCGTATCAGCCCCAGCATTTT.

The chain recombines TRBV6-1 with TRBJ1-2, with D tentatively TRBD1 (5 bases). This CDR3 region has 13 residues. The germline gives CDR1 MNHNS, CDR2 SASEGT. V lost 4 bases, J lost 1 base, and 7 bases lay in between. CDR3: CASSAGGNYGYTF. In nucleotides, the CDR3 is TGTGCCAGCAGTGCGGGGGGTAACTATGGCTACACCTTC.

The V and J genes are TRBV6-6 and TRBJ2-3; 8 nucleotides align to TRBD2. Per the germline V gene, CDR1 is MNHNY and CDR2 is SVGAGI (reference sequence). The CDR3 has 16 amino acids. The J segment lost 0 bases and the V segment lost 6 bases, leaving 8 bases of the junction unmatched. The CDR3 loop reads CASSLTGGASTDTQYF. In nucleotides, the CDR3 is TGTGCCAGCAGCCTAACCGGGGGGGCTAGCACAGATACGCAGTATTTT.

The J gene is TRBJ2-7, the V gene TRBV30; maybe TRBD2 (5 bases). The germline V gene encodes CDR1 GTSNPN and CDR2 SVGIG (reference sequence). CDR3 length: 12 amino acids. V lost 2 bases, J lost 8 bases, and 13 bases lay in between. The CDR3 DNA reads TGTGCCTGGAGTAACATTAGGGAGAAGCAGTACTTC. The encoded protein is CAWSNIREKQYF.

Of note for this clone: Within the sample, other DNA sequences also encode this same CDR3. This CDR3 is CASSEPRLVTPYEQYF. The CDR3, as DNA: TGCGCCAGCAGTGAGCCTCGACTAGTGACGCCCTACGAGCAGTACTTC. The chain links TRBV10-2 to TRBJ2-7, with a possible D match to TRBD2 (6 bases). The CDR3 covers 16 residues. Looked up from germline, CDR1 is WSHSY and CDR2 is SAAADI. Trimming took off 2 bases at V and 2 bases at J, with 16 bases between the two ends.

A few counts support this clone. The chain joins TRBV10-3 to TRBJ2-1; D possibly corresponds to TRBD2 (6 bases). Trimming removed 4 bases from V and 4 bases from J, with 14 bases in between. Germline V gene lookup returns CDR1 ENHRY and CDR2 SYGVKD. This CDR3 contains 15 residues. The CDR3 DNA reads TGTGCCATCAGTGGATGGCGGGACGGATACAATGAGCAGTTCTTC. Translated, it gives CAISGWRDGYNEQFF.

This rearrangement joins TRBV28 to TRBJ1-4; the D is unclear. Germline V gene sequence: CDR1 MDHEN, CDR2 SYDVKM. The CDR3 length is 15 residues. The ends were cut back, 0 bases at V and 4 bases at J, with 9 bases in the middle. CDR3 in DNA: TGTGCCAGCAGTTTATGGGGAGGTAATAATGAAAAACTGTTTTTT. Residues: CASSLWGGNNEKLFF. Drawing the rest from reference TRBV28 and TRBJ1-4, the complete variable domain is DVKVTQSSRYLVKRTGEKVFLECVQDMDHENMFWYRQDPGLGLRLIYFSYDVKMKEKGDIPEGYSVSREKKERFSLILESASTNQTSMYLCASSLWGGNNEKLFFGSGTQLSVL.

The chain uses TRBV18 and TRBJ2-2; 11 bases fit TRBD2. Germline V lookup: CDR1 KGHSH, CDR2 LQKENI. This CDR3 contains 17 residues. Unmatched junction bases numbered 5, after V lost 4 bases and J lost 1 base. The CDR3: CASSLSGLAGNTGELFF. The CDR3 DNA follows: TGTGCCAGCTCACTTTCCGGACTAGCGGGGAACACCGGGGAGCTGTTTTTT.

This chain links TRBV29-1 with TRBJ2-5; 10 bases map to TRBD1. The J call is uncertain, as TRBJ2-7 better fits the DNA end. The CDR3 is made up of 15 amino acids. Per germline, CDR1 SQVTM and CDR2 ANQGSEA. This chain's CDR3 is CSAPGGDRGVHEQYF. The CDR3 nucleotides are TGCAGCGCCCCGGGGGGGGACAGGGGAGTCCACGAGCAGTACTTC.

J is TRBJ2-1 and V is TRBV5-4; no reliable D call. V dropped 4 bases and J dropped 7 bases, with 24 bases sitting between them. CDR1 and CDR2 (germline): SGHNT, YYREEE (reference sequence). The CDR3 is 17 residues long. The CDR3 loop reads CASSLSASGLILNEQFF. The CDR3 region has the DNA TGTGCCAGCAGCCTTTCCGCTAGTGGGTTAATCCTAAATGAGCAGTTCTTC.

This chain joins TRBV2 and TRBJ1-2; 7 positions agree with TRBD1. This CDR3 has 14 amino acids. Germline V gene sequence: CDR1 SNHLY, CDR2 FYNNEI. V shed 6 bases, J shed 8 bases, and the junction held 12 bases outside the gene matches. The CDR3 DNA reads TGTGCCAGCAGCCTACCACAGGGGATAGGGGGCTACACCTTC. Residues: CASSLPQGIGGYTF.

The chain combines TRBV10-3 with TRBJ2-3, with 10 bases fitting TRBD2. V trimming: 3 bases; J trimming: 0 bases; junction bases outside the gene matches: 3. This CDR3 is built from 16 residues. CDR1 and CDR2 from the germline V gene are ENHRY and SYGVKD. The CDR3 sequence is CAISDTLAGSTDTQYF. CDR3 coding DNA: TGTGCCATCAGTGATACACTAGCGGGGAGCACAGATACGCAGTATTTT.

The chain combines TRBV6-1 with TRBJ1-2, with 10 bases matching TRBD1. This CDR3 region has 14 residues. Germline assignment: CDR1 MNHNS and CDR2 SASEGT. Trimming removed 6 bases from V and 4 bases from J; junction bases left unmatched: 5. The CDR3 DNA sequence: TGTGCCAGCAGAGGGGACAGGGGTACCTATGGCTACACCTTC. Amino acids: CASRGDRGTYGYTF.

The chain has TRBV6-1 and TRBJ2-5; weak D call: TRBD1 (6 bases). Germline V gene sequence: CDR1 MNHNS, CDR2 SASEGT. The CDR3 sequence is 13 residues long. Trimming took 8 bases from V and 5 from J, leaving 15 bases between them. CDR3: CASVRWGQETQYF. CDR3 nucleotide sequence: TGTGCCAGCGTCAGATGGGGGCAGGAGACCCAGTACTTC.

The chain links TRBV14 to TRBJ2-7, with D maybe TRBD1 (5 bases). CDR3 length: 15 amino acids. The germline V gene has CDR1 SGHDN and CDR2 FVKESK. Trimming took 0 bases from V and 4 from J, leaving 13 bases between them. In DNA form, the CDR3 reads TGTGCCAGCAGCCAAGATCTAGGCCGACAGTACGAGCAGTACTTC. Its translation is CASSQDLGRQYEQYF.

This chain joins TRBV5-1 and TRBJ2-7; 12 nucleotides match TRBD1. Germline CDR1 is SGHRS and CDR2 is YFSETQ. The CDR3 is made up of 18 amino acids. After removal of 0 bases from V and 3 bases from J, the junction contained 10 bases not matched to a gene. CDR3 bases: TGCGCCAGCAGCTTGGCCTTGGGACAGGGGGCAGGAGGCTACGAGCAGTACTTC. Residues: CASSLALGQGAGGYEQYF.